What follows are 21 T cell receptor beta chains derived from one specimen sequenced in a study of T cell responses to AZD1222 COVID-19 vaccine. Only in-frame clones appear in the TCRdb table, and some are missing; sequencing was by immunoSEQ multiplex PCR. The table shows 85,000 to 95,000 clones, with about 90% occurring only once. Sequenced material: peripheral blood, taken on day 0 of AZD1222 vaccination. Every receptor here comes from an adult in good health.

This clone was seen only once. In DNA form, the CDR3 reads TGCAGCGTTCAAGTCTCGACAAATAAACTGTTTTTT. Its protein product is CSVQVSTNKLFF. The chain couples TRBV29-1 to TRBJ1-4; no definite D call. Trimming left V 5 bases short and J 11 bases short, with 15 bases between. The CDR3 is 12 residues long. Germline V lookup: CDR1 SQVTM, CDR2 ANQGSEA.

The V call is TRBV18, the J call TRBJ1-2; the match to TRBD1 covers 8 bases. The CDR3 is 15 amino acids. J was trimmed by 4 bases and V by 3 bases; bases with no gene match: 7. CDR1 KGHSH and CDR2 LQKENI come from the germline V gene. The chain's CDR3 is CASSPGQGSSYGYTF. DNA for the CDR3: TGTGCCAGCTCACCCGGACAGGGATCTTCCTATGGCTACACCTTC.

V and J are TRBV24-1 and TRBJ2-5, with a weak D call TRBD1 (7 bases). CDR3 length equals 13 residues. Germline V gene data show CDR1 as KGHDR and CDR2 as SFDVKD. With 6 bases removed from V and 5 bases from J, the gap between germline ends came to 12 bases. The CDR3 DNA follows: TGTGCCACCAGTACGACAGGGAGGGAGACCCAGTACTTC. It translates to CATSTTGRETQYF.

The chain combines TRBV5-8 with TRBJ1-5, with a possible D match to TRBD1 (6 bases). The V gene's germline CDR1 is SGHTS and CDR2 YDEGEE. V gave up 2 bases and J gave up 0 bases, with 15 bases separating them. This CDR3 has 17 residues. The CDR3: CASSLHDRSYSNQPQHF. CDR3 DNA: TGTGCCAGCAGCTTACACGACAGGAGTTATAGCAATCAGCCCCAGCATTTT.

This clone has just one count. The rearrangement joins TRBV19 to TRBJ1-5, with D perhaps matching TRBD1 (6 bases). Germline V lookup: CDR1 LNHDA, CDR2 SQIVND (reference sequence). The ends were cut back, 6 bases at V and 2 bases at J, with 26 bases in the middle. The length of the CDR3 is 19 residues. DNA of the CDR3: TGTGCCAGTAGCGGGGCCCCGGTGCAGGGGTATTTAGGCAATCAGCCCCAGCATTTT. Protein: CASSGAPVQGYLGNQPQHF.

The V call is TRBV19, the J call TRBJ1-6; the match to TRBD1 covers 10 bases. This CDR3 is built from 16 residues. Trimming took 1 base from V and 9 from J; bases not matched to a gene: 6. The germline CDR1 and CDR2 sequences are LNHDA and SQIVND (reference sequence). CDR3 in DNA: TGTGCCAGTAGTATAGGGGCGGGACAGGGGTCTTCACCCCTCCACTTT. Its translation: CASSIGAGQGSSPLHF.

The V and J genes are TRBV19 and TRBJ1-2, with 10 bases aligning to TRBD1. Germline loops: CDR1 LNHDA, CDR2 SQIVND (reference sequence). The V and J ends lost 5 bases and 4 bases, in that order; junction bases with no gene match: 4. CDR3 length equals 14 residues. Here the CDR3 reads CASSDRDRGYGYTF. The CDR3 DNA reads as TGTGCCAGTAGTGACCGGGACAGGGGCTATGGCTACACCTTC.

The rearrangement joins TRBV18 to TRBJ1-2; the D gene is possibly TRBD1 (5 bases). The CDR3 loop spans 14 amino acids. V was pared by 0 bases and J by 6 bases, with 11 bases between. Germline V gene sequence: CDR1 KGHSH, CDR2 LQKENI. Here the CDR3 reads CASSPPSGPHGYTF. The CDR3 coding sequence is TGTGCCAGCTCACCACCGTCGGGACCTCATGGCTACACCTTC.

The chain recombines TRBV24-1 with TRBJ2-5, with 13 bases identical to TRBD2. CDR3 length: 16 amino acids. The V gene's germline CDR1 is KGHDR and CDR2 SFDVKD. J was trimmed by 5 bases and V by 5 bases; bases with no gene match: 7. CDR3 DNA sequence: TGTGCCACCAGTGGTACTAGCGGGGGGGCAGGGGAGACCCAGTACTTC. Translating it yields CATSGTSGGAGETQYF.

This clone has only a few counts. The gene calls are TRBV5-8 and TRBJ1-1, with TRBD1 matching over 7 bases. This CDR3 region has 16 residues. Germline lookup yields CDR1 SGHTS and CDR2 YDEGEE. After removal of 6 bases from V and 2 bases from J, the junction contained 13 bases not matched to a gene. In DNA form, the CDR3 reads TGTGCCAGCACCACAAGGACAGGTGGACCAAACACTGAAGCTTTCTTT. Protein product: CASTTRTGGPNTEAFF.

V and J are TRBV7-2 and TRBJ2-3, with 9 bases fitting TRBD2. V lost 3 bases to trimming and J lost 4 bases; unmatched junction nucleotides: 8. CDR1 and CDR2 (germline): SGHTA, FQGNSA. CDR3 length: 16 residues. The CDR3 nucleotides are TGTGCCAGCAGCTTGTTCGGCGGGGGGGAATCAGATACGCAGTATTTT. Translated: CASSLFGGGESDTQYF.

The chain couples TRBV18 to TRBJ2-6; perhaps D is TRBD1 or TRBD2 (5 bases each). Looked up from germline, CDR1 is KGHSH and CDR2 is LQKENI. This CDR3 contains 16 residues. V lost 5 bases and J 4 bases, leaving 15 bases between the germline ends. The CDR3 spells CASSNMGDPGANVLTF. DNA of the CDR3: TGTGCCAGCTCAAATATGGGGGATCCGGGGGCCAACGTCCTGACTTTC.

The chain has TRBV18 and TRBJ1-1; D call uncertain. The CDR3 consists of 17 residues. V lost 3 bases and J lost 1, with 18 bases in between. Germline V gene lookup returns CDR1 KGHSH and CDR2 LQKENI. CDR3 sequence: CASSPAPPNRRNTEAFF. In DNA, the CDR3 is TGTGCCAGCTCACCGGCGCCCCCCAATCGGAGGAACACTGAAGCTTTCTTT.

The genes are TRBV5-4 and TRBJ1-1, with D perhaps TRBD1 (6 bases). CDR1 SGHNT and CDR2 YYREEE come from the germline V gene (reference sequence). The CDR3 has 15 amino acids. V was shortened by 4 bases and J by 2 bases, with 15 bases between the two germline ends. The CDR3 reads CASSTQQGINTEAFF. The DNA of the CDR3 is TGTGCCAGCAGCACTCAACAGGGTATCAACACTGAAGCTTTCTTT.

V gene TRBV4-1 combines with J gene TRBJ1-5, with D possibly TRBD1 on 6 matching bases. This CDR3 is 15 amino acids long. V was cut by 1 base and J by 1 base, with 8 bases left in between. Germline V CDR1 and CDR2: MGHRA, YSYEKL. CDR3 DNA: TGCGCCAGCAGCCAAGCGGACAGAAGCAATCAGCCCCAGCATTTT. Its protein is CASSQADRSNQPQHF.

The rearrangement uses TRBV7-2 and TRBJ1-1; possibly TRBD1 for D (6 bases). V was trimmed by 3 bases and J by 3 bases, leaving 14 bases between them. This CDR3 comprises 15 residues. Germline lookup yields CDR1 SGHTA and CDR2 FQGNSA. The CDR3 loop reads CASSFYRVWDTEAFF. CDR3 coding DNA: TGTGCCAGCAGCTTCTACAGGGTTTGGGACACTGAAGCTTTCTTT. The whole variable domain, remainder taken from reference TRBV7-2 and TRBJ1-1, is GAGVSQSPSNKVTEKGKDVELRCDPISGHTALYWYRQSLGQGLEFLIYFQGNSAPDKSGLPSDRFSAERTGGSVSTLTIQRTQQEDSAVYLCASSFYRVWDTEAFFGQGTRLTVV.

Details on this clone: The junction and the germline gene differ at one end; a read error may be behind it. For the CDR3, the DNA is TGTGCCAGCTCCCCACCAGGCCCTAACTATGGCTACACCTTC. Protein: CASSPPGPNYGYTF. V gene TRBV18 combines with J gene TRBJ1-2; D gene uncertain. CDR1 is KGHSH and CDR2 is LQKENI in the germline V gene. The CDR3 contains 14 residues.

The rearrangement links TRBV21-1 to TRBJ1-3; the table's D call of TRBD1 was not tested on the DNA. TRBV21-1 is annotated as a pseudogene. The length of the CDR3 is 18 residues. The CDR3 sequence is CASSTRRDRGRSGNTIYF. DNA for the CDR3: TGTGCCAGCAGCACCCGGCGGGACAGGGGGCGCTCTGGAAACACCATATATTTT.

This clone has a single count. The V call is TRBV7-9, the J call TRBJ2-7, with unresolved D. V lost 6 bases to trimming and J lost 6 bases, with 12 bases between them. The CDR3 runs to 12 residues. Germline loops: CDR1 SEHNR, CDR2 FQNEAQ (reference sequence). The CDR3: CASRKEASEQYF. CDR3 nucleotides: TGTGCCAGCAGAAAAGAGGCCTCCGAGCAGTACTTC.

This clone was observed a single time. This rearrangement joins TRBV7-9 to TRBJ2-1, with D perhaps matching TRBD1 or TRBD2 (6 bases each). Germline loops: CDR1 SEHNR, CDR2 FQNEAQ (reference sequence). The germline V and J ends were trimmed by 5 bases and 4 bases, with 18 bases remaining between them. There are 16 residues in the CDR3. The DNA for the CDR3 is TGTGCCAGCAGCAATCGGGGGCGTCGGACGTACAATGAGCAGTTCTTC. Amino acids: CASSNRGRRTYNEQFF.

CDR3 DNA sequence: TGTGCCAGATCCCTAGGACAGGACCCATACGAGCAGTACTTC. Amino acids: CARSLGQDPYEQYF. The chain employs TRBV6-5 and TRBJ2-7; TRBD1 matches at 7 bases. Germline loops: CDR1 MNHEY, CDR2 SVGAGI. Trimming cost V 9 bases and J 4 bases; bases outside gene matches: 12. The CDR3 covers 14 residues.